Each of the 14 T cell receptor beta chains below was sequenced from the same sample in a study of blood T cell repertoires in COVID-19. Generated by immunoSEQ multiplex PCR, the TCRdb table keeps only in-frame clones and is missing some. The table has about 180,000 clones, approximately 90% seen once. The material sequenced was peripheral blood. These receptors originate from a woman aged 70-85 years with COVID-19, enrolled during active disease.

The chain links TRBV15 to TRBJ1-2; D is unresolved. Germline CDR1 is LNHNV and CDR2 is YYDKDF (reference sequence). This CDR3 has 13 residues. The germline V and J ends were trimmed by 1 base and 5 bases, with 8 bases remaining between them. CDR3 nucleotides: TGTGCCACCAGCAGAGCCCCCTATTATGGCTACACCTTC. It translates to CATSRAPYYGYTF.

This rearrangement joins TRBV2 to TRBJ1-1; possibly TRBD1 for D (6 bases). The CDR3 runs to 14 residues. Germline V CDR1 and CDR2: SNHLY, FYNNEI. V gave up 7 bases and J gave up 4 bases, with 16 bases separating them. The CDR3 spells CASMLQGQGTEAFF. The DNA for the CDR3 is TGTGCCAGCATGTTACAGGGCCAAGGCACTGAAGCTTTCTTT.

The chain recombines TRBV3-1 (or the pseudogene TRBV3-2) with TRBJ1-6; possible D gene TRBD1, 5 bases. V was shortened by 1 base and J by 10 bases, with 14 bases between the two germline ends. Germline CDR1 is LGHDT and CDR2 is YNNKEL (reference sequence). The CDR3 consists of 15 residues. For the CDR3, the DNA is TGTGCCAGCAGCCAAGTCTCGGGGGGAGGATCACCCCTCCACTTT. Its translation is CASSQVSGGGSPLHF.

The J gene is TRBJ2-1, the V gene TRBV24-1, with 10 nucleotides matching TRBD2. The junction had 7 bases not matched to a gene; V was cut back by 2 bases and J by 7 bases. The length of the CDR3 is 16 residues. CDR1 is KGHDR, CDR2 SFDVKD, per germline. CDR3: CATSDSLAGTGNEQFF. CDR3 nucleotides: TGTGCCACCAGTGATTCACTAGCGGGAACGGGGAATGAGCAGTTCTTC.

This clone was counted a single time. The chain recombines TRBV7-8 with TRBJ2-1; 9 bases map to TRBD2. The CDR3 totals 16 residues. V was clipped by 5 bases and J by 3 bases; unmatched bases: 8. The germline V gene has CDR1 SGHVS and CDR2 FQNEAQ. In nucleotides, the CDR3 is TGTGCCAGCAGCCCCCTCGGGCGGGGGGGCTACAATGAGCAGTTCTTC. Its protein product is CASSPLGRGGYNEQFF.

V usage is TRBV28 and J usage is TRBJ2-7; a weak D match, TRBD2 (5 bases). Germline CDR1 MDHEN, CDR2 SYDVKM. The length of the CDR3 is 14 residues. Trimming took off 8 bases at V and 5 bases at J, with 19 bases between the two ends. The chain's CDR3 is CASGSTREPDEQYF. The CDR3 region has the DNA TGTGCCAGCGGATCGACGAGGGAGCCCGACGAGCAGTACTTC. The full variable domain, with the rest looked up from reference TRBV28 and TRBJ2-7, is DVKVTQSSRYLVKRTGEKVFLECVQDMDHENMFWYRQDPGLGLRLIYFSYDVKMKEKGDIPEGYSVSREKKERFSLILESASTNQTSMYLCASGSTREPDEQYFGPGTRLTVT.

The chain links TRBV18 to TRBJ2-5; 12 bases align to TRBD2. Germline trimming cut 5 bases from V and 4 bases from J; bases unmatched to any gene: 5. This CDR3 is built from 15 residues. CDR1 is KGHSH, CDR2 LQKENI, per germline. DNA for the CDR3: TGTGCCAGCTCAGCCGGACTAGCGGGATTAGAGACCCAGTACTTC. Amino acid sequence: CASSAGLAGLETQYF. Looking up the rest from reference TRBV18 and TRBJ2-5 gives the full variable domain: NAGVMQNPRHLVRRRGQEARLRCSPMKGHSHVYWYRQLPEEGLKFMVYLQKENIIDESGMPKERFSAEFPKEGPSILRIQQVVRGDSAAYFCASSAGLAGLETQYFGPGTRLLVL.

There are a few counts of this clone. V is TRBV6-6 and J is TRBJ1-2, with 8 nucleotides matching TRBD1. Germline values: CDR1 MNHNY, CDR2 SVGAGI (reference sequence). This CDR3 contains 13 residues. After removal of 5 bases from V and 6 bases from J, the junction contained 5 bases not matched to a gene. The CDR3 reads CASSLAGGDGYTF. CDR3 DNA sequence: TGTGCCAGCAGTCTGGCAGGGGGCGATGGCTACACCTTC.

The chain is built from TRBV19 and TRBJ2-3; TRBD2 matches at 10 bases. J was trimmed by 3 bases and V by 6 bases; bases with no gene match: 12. Germline values: CDR1 LNHDA, CDR2 SQIVND (reference sequence). This CDR3 region has 17 residues. The CDR3: CASRNPGTSGITDTQYF. The CDR3 coding sequence is TGTGCCAGTAGAAACCCCGGCACTAGCGGGATTACAGATACGCAGTATTTT.

The chain employs TRBV18 and TRBJ1-3; 7 nucleotides match TRBD1. The V gene's germline CDR1 is KGHSH and CDR2 LQKENI. This CDR3 has 17 amino acids. Trimming took 3 bases from V and 0 from J; bases not matched to a gene: 8. In DNA, the CDR3 is TGTGCCAGCTCACCGGTAACAGGGGTCAGCTCTGGAAACACCATATATTTT. Its translation is CASSPVTGVSSGNTIYF.

The table lists this clone with a count of one. This chain uses TRBV28 with TRBJ1-2, with unresolved D. Germline CDR1 is MDHEN and CDR2 is SYDVKM. This CDR3 region has 14 residues. V was trimmed by 4 bases and J by 4 bases, leaving 13 bases between them. CDR3 region: CASSSSSTGYGYTF. CDR3 nucleotide sequence: TGTGCCAGCAGTTCCTCTTCAACGGGCTATGGCTACACCTTC.

The chain couples TRBV4-2 to TRBJ2-3; 13 positions agree with TRBD2. This CDR3 is built from 18 residues. The J segment lost 3 bases and the V segment lost 4 bases, leaving 10 bases of the junction unmatched. Germline CDR1 reads LGHNA; CDR2 reads YNFKEQ. DNA for the CDR3: TGTGCCAGCAGCCTCCGGACTAGCGGGAGAGGTAGGACAGATACGCAGTATTTT. Protein sequence: CASSLRTSGRGRTDTQYF.

This clone was observed once. The chain recombines TRBV24-1 with TRBJ2-7; possibly TRBD2 for D (6 bases). This CDR3 is built from 14 residues. Deletions cut 3 bases from V and 2 bases from J, with 10 bases between. The V gene's germline CDR1 is KGHDR and CDR2 SFDVKD. For the CDR3, the DNA is TGTGCCACCAGTGATCCGGGACTGGCCTACGAGCAGTACTTC. Protein: CATSDPGLAYEQYF.

The chain joins TRBV29-1 to TRBJ2-1, with 9 bases matching TRBD2. With V trimmed by 5 bases and J by 4 bases, 12 bases remained unmatched. The CDR3 length is 16 residues. In germline, CDR1 is SQVTM, CDR2 ANQGSEA. The CDR3 is CSVFQGGRAAYNEQFF. In nucleotides, the CDR3 is TGCAGCGTTTTTCAAGGCGGGAGGGCCGCGTACAATGAGCAGTTCTTC.